The following is a T cell receptor beta chain sequence with its context. Germline CDR1 reads LGHNA; CDR2 reads YNFKEQ. The CDR3 totals 19 residues. V gave up 0 bases and J gave up 2 bases; unmatched junction bases: 8. These data are taken from a study of blood T cell repertoires in COVID-19. Across the whole study: Whether acute or convalescent, the COVID-19 samples came from the United States, Italy and Spain. The analysed material was cDNA or gDNA that came from T cells, B-cell-depleted T cells, or PBMCs.

Categorization into cohorts depended on clinical history that participants reported. Donors in Cohort 3 counted as recovered after two negative PCRs, clearance, or symptom resolution. TCRdb keeps only in-frame clones here, not all; method: immunoSEQ multiplex PCR. This table holds over 350,000 clones, more than 70% found once. Source material: PBMCs or T cells enriched from blood (not recorded which). The V gene is TRBV4-2, the J gene TRBJ2-3; 13 bases align to TRBD2. The sequence was obtained from a woman aged 18-30 years who had recovered from COVID-19. The CDR3 protein is CASSQDGGLAGRNTDTQYF. In nucleotides, the CDR3 is TGTGCCAGCAGCCAAGATGGGGGACTAGCGGGGCGAAACACAGATACGCAGTATTTT.